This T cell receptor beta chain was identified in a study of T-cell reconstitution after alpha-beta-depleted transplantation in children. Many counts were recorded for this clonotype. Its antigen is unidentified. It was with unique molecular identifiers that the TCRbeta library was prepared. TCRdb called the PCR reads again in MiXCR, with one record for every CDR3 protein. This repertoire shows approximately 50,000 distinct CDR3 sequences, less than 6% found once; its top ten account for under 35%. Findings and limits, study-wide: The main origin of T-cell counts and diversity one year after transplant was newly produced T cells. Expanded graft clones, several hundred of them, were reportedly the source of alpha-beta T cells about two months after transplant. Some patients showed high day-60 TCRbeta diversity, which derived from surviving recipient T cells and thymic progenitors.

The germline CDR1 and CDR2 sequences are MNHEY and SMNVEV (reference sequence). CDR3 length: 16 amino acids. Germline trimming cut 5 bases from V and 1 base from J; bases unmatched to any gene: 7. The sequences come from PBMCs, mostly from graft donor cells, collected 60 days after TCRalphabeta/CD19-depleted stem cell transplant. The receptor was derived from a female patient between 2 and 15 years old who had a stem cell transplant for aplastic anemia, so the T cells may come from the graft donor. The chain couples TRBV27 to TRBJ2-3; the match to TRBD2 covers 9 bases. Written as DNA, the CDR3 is TGTGCCAGCAGTCCCTCTAGCGGGGCACGCACAGATACGCAGTATTTT. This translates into CASSPSSGARTDTQYF.